The 32 T cell receptor beta chains given below trace back to one sample, sequenced in a study of Tregs in tolerant kidney transplant recipients. Generated by immunoSEQ multiplex PCR, the TCRdb table keeps only in-frame clones and is missing some. This listing includes roughly 53,000 clones. The sample in question was CD4+ T cells from blood, obtained before the transplant. The receptor set was obtained from a human donor who received a combined kidney and bone marrow transplant.

Regarding this clone: With the read ending 3 residues before the CDR3 end, the germline J gene is used to fill in that end. This chain links TRBV29-1 with TRBJ1-2; D unclear. The CDR3 has 12 residues. Trimming removed 2 bases from V and 6 bases from J, with 10 bases in between. Germline loops: CDR1 SQVTM, CDR2 ANQGSEA. CDR3 DNA (partial): TGCAGCGTTGAAAACGGGTTCAATGGC. Translated, it gives CSVENGFNG. The whole CDR3 protein is CSVENGFNGYTF.

About this clone itself: The read is 3 residues too short to cover the CDR3 end, so that end is filled in from the germline J gene. The rearrangement joins TRBV7-9 to TRBJ1-2; D is ambiguous. Germline assignment: CDR1 SEHNR and CDR2 FQNEAQ (reference sequence). The CDR3 sequence is 12 residues long. The part of the CDR3 DNA that was read is TGTGCCAGCAGCGCCAGCAGAGGGGGC. It is translated as CASSASRGG. The entire CDR3 reads CASSASRGGYTF.

Remarks on this clone: The CDR3 end lies 3 residues beyond the end of the read and is filled in from the germline J gene. The chain is built from TRBV19 and TRBJ2-2; perhaps TRBD1 as D (6 bases). Trimming shortened V by 5 bases and J by 5 bases, and 9 bases separated the two germline ends. Germline values: CDR1 LNHDA, CDR2 SQIVND (reference sequence). The CDR3 extends over 13 amino acids. The CDR3 bases that were read are TGTGCCAGTAGTCCACAGGGAACCGGGGAG. Translated, it gives CASSPQGTGE. The CDR3 in full is CASSPQGTGELFF. Based on the CDR3 plus reference TRBV19 and TRBJ2-2, the full variable domain is DGGITQSPKYLFRKEGQNVTLSCEQNLNHDAMYWYRQDPGQGLRLIYYSQIVNDFQKGDIAEGYSVSREKKESFPLTVTSAQKNPTAFYLCASSPQGTGELFFGEGSRLTVL.

Details on this clone: The sequenced fragment ends 3 residues before the CDR3 boundary, so the rest is inferred from the germline J gene. The V and J genes are TRBV18 and TRBJ1-1; TRBD1 is a possible D gene (5 bases). V lost 1 base and J lost 4, with 10 bases in between. This CDR3 comprises 14 residues. The V gene's germline CDR1 is KGHSH and CDR2 LQKENI. This CDR3 reads CASSPQGRATEAFF. CDR3 DNA (partial): TGTGCCAGCTCACCACAGGGGAGGGCCACTGAA.

Remarks on this clone: Read coverage stops 3 residues before the CDR3 terminus; the germline J gene supplies the remainder. J is TRBJ2-5 and V is TRBV7-9; 7 bases match TRBD2. Germline CDR1 is SEHNR and CDR2 is FQNEAQ (reference sequence). CDR3 length: 12 amino acids. The trim removed 5 bases at V and 4 bases at J, leaving 1 base unmatched. Incomplete CDR3 DNA: TGTGCCAGCAGCCGGGGGGTAGAGACC. It codes for CASSRGVET. The full-length CDR3 reads as CASSRGVETQYF.

On this clone: The read terminates 3 residues before the CDR3 end, so the remaining end is supplied by the germline J gene. The V gene is TRBV6-1, the J gene TRBJ1-2; weak D call: TRBD1 (5 bases). V shed 1 base and J shed 6 bases, with 9 bases lying between them. Looked up from germline, CDR1 is MNHNS and CDR2 is SASEGT. This CDR3 has 13 residues. The DNA read from the CDR3 is TGTGCCAGCAGTGAAGGCCTCAGGGATGGC. Translating it yields CASSEGLRDG. The entire CDR3 reads CASSEGLRDGYTF.

Concerning this clone itself: The read is 3 residues too short to cover the CDR3 end, so that end is filled in from the germline J gene. V gene TRBV2 combines with J gene TRBJ2-3; possibly TRBD1 for D (6 bases). Germline lookup yields CDR1 SNHLY and CDR2 FYNNEI. This CDR3 spans 14 amino acids. V lost 5 bases, J lost 2 bases, and 11 bases lay in between. The covered CDR3 bases are TGTGCCAGCAGTAACAGGGTAGTCACAGATACG. It encodes CASSNRVVTDT. The full CDR3 reads CASSNRVVTDTQYF.

With respect to this clone: Coverage ceases 3 residues before the CDR3 finishes, and the germline J gene fills in the end. The chain carries TRBV5-6 and TRBJ2-7; D gene unclear. Trimming pared 2 bases from V and 2 bases from J, leaving 2 bases between. There are 11 residues in the CDR3. CDR1 and CDR2 from the germline V gene are SGHDT and YYEEEE. CDR3 region: CASSFTYEQYF. The CDR3 bases that were read are TGTGCCAGCAGCTTCACCTACGAG.

Details on this clone: The read terminates 3 residues ahead of where the CDR3 ends, so the germline J gene completes it. J is TRBJ2-7 and V is TRBV7-8, with TRBD2 identical over 11 bases. CDR1 SGHVS and CDR2 FQNEAQ come from the germline V gene. J lost 2 bases, V lost 0 bases, and 0 bases had no gene match. The CDR3 length is 15 residues. Here the CDR3 reads CASSLASGRAYEQYF. The part of the CDR3 DNA that was read is TGTGCCAGCAGCTTAGCTAGCGGGAGGGCCTACGAG.

Concerning this clone itself: The missing CDR3 end, 3 residues past where the read stops, is filled in from the germline J gene. The gene calls are TRBV11-3 and TRBJ2-2; a weak D match, TRBD1 (6 bases). The CDR3 is 13 amino acids. Germline V gives CDR1 SGHNT, CDR2 YENEEA. The germline V and J ends were trimmed by 0 bases and 9 bases, with 8 bases remaining between them. CDR3 sequence reads: CASSLEWDRELFF. The part of the CDR3 DNA that was read is TGTGCCAGCAGCTTAGAATGGGACAGGGAG.

Turning to this clone: The CDR3 goes on 3 residues after the read ends, and that part is filled in from the germline J gene. V is TRBV19 and J is TRBJ2-4, with TRBD2 as a possible D gene (5 bases). V lost 1 base and J lost 3, with 13 bases in between. Germline CDR1 LNHDA, CDR2 SQIVND (reference sequence). This CDR3 contains 16 residues. The CDR3: CASSIAGYGDKNIQYF. Incomplete CDR3 DNA: TGTGCCAGTAGTATAGCGGGGTATGGAGACAAAAACATT.

Details on this clone: The read ends 3 residues shy of where the CDR3 ends; the end is completed using the germline J gene. V is TRBV30 and J is TRBJ1-6, with a tentative D call TRBD1 (5 bases). Germline V gives CDR1 GTSNPN, CDR2 SVGIG (reference sequence). V lost 0 bases, J lost 5 bases, and 14 bases lay in between. CDR3 size: 16 residues. This CDR3 is CAWSVHPTDNNSPLHF. The part of the CDR3 DNA that was read is TGTGCCTGGAGTGTGCATCCGACAGACAATAATTCACCC.

With regard to this clone: The sequenced fragment ends 3 residues before the CDR3 boundary, so the rest is inferred from the germline J gene. The gene calls are TRBV10-3 and TRBJ2-5, with 15 nucleotides matching TRBD2. This CDR3 comprises 16 residues. Per the germline V gene, CDR1 is ENHRY and CDR2 is SYGVKD. Trimming removed 3 bases from V and 4 bases from J; junction bases left unmatched: 3. The DNA read from the CDR3 is TGTGCCATCAGTGATTGGACTAGCGGGAGGGGAGAGACC. Its protein product is CAISDWTSGRGET. From start to end, the CDR3 is CAISDWTSGRGETQYF.

Partial CDR3 DNA: TGCGCCAGCAGGATGGGGACAGGACCAGATCAGCCC. It codes for CASRMGTGPDQP. The complete CDR3 reads CASRMGTGPDQPQHF. V gene TRBV5-1 combines with J gene TRBJ1-5, with 8 bases matching TRBD1. The CDR3 extends 3 residues past the end of the read, so its final part is completed from the germline J gene. This CDR3 is built from 15 residues. Germline CDR1 is SGHRS and CDR2 is YFSETQ. The J segment lost 5 bases and the V segment lost 5 bases, leaving 9 bases of the junction unmatched. The variable domain in full, completed from reference TRBV5-1 and TRBJ1-5, reads KAGVTQTPRYLIKTRGQQVTLSCSPISGHRSVSWYQQTPGQGLQFLFEYFSETQRNKGNFPGRFSGRQFSNSRSEMNVSTLELGDSALYLCASRMGTGPDQPQHFGDGTRLSIL.

Incomplete CDR3 DNA: TGCAGTGCTACCAAAAGAGGGGAGGGTTTTGGC. It translates to CSATKRGEGFG. The whole CDR3 region reads CSATKRGEGFGYTF. The J gene is TRBJ1-2, the V gene TRBV20-1; tentative D call: TRBD1 (5 bases). The read ends 3 residues shy of where the CDR3 ends; the end is completed using the germline J gene. Per germline, CDR1 DFQATT and CDR2 SNEGSKA (reference sequence). V was trimmed by 4 bases and J by 7 bases, leaving 19 bases between them. The CDR3 covers 14 residues.

As concerns this clone: The read ends 3 residues before the CDR3 terminus; that terminus is restored from the germline J gene. The V gene is TRBV5-1, the J gene TRBJ2-1; tentative D call: TRBD1 (5 bases). This CDR3 region has 13 residues. V shed 9 bases and J shed 2 bases, with 12 bases lying between them. Germline lookup yields CDR1 SGHRS and CDR2 YFSETQ. The DNA read from the CDR3 is TGCGCCACCCGGGCAGGGACCTACAATGAG. Translated, it gives CATRAGTYNE. The whole CDR3 sequence is CATRAGTYNEQFF. The entire variable domain, with the rest obtained from reference TRBV5-1 and TRBJ2-1, is as follows: KAGVTQTPRYLIKTRGQQVTLSCSPISGHRSVSWYQQTPGQGLQFLFEYFSETQRNKGNFPGRFSGRQFSNSRSEMNVSTLELGDSALYLCATRAGTYNEQFFGPGTRLTVL.

Comment on this clone: The read is 3 residues too short to cover the CDR3 end, so that end is filled in from the germline J gene. The chain links TRBV6-1 to TRBJ1-2, with D maybe TRBD1 (6 bases). CDR3 size: 15 residues. V was trimmed by 2 bases and J by 4 bases, leaving 14 bases between them. Germline assignment: CDR1 MNHNS and CDR2 SASEGT. Incomplete CDR3 DNA: TGTGCCAGCAGTGAAAGGGGGGGAATGGGCTATGGC. It specifies CASSERGGMGYG. The entire CDR3 reads CASSERGGMGYGYTF.

A note on this clone: The read gets to within 3 residues of the CDR3 end, and the germline J gene fills in the rest. The chain recombines TRBV6-1 with TRBJ1-2; no firm D call. Trimming shortened V by 4 bases and J by 5 bases, and 14 bases separated the two germline ends. CDR3 size: 14 residues. CDR1 and CDR2 from the germline V gene are MNHNS and SASEGT. The CDR3 DNA, read in part, is TGTGCCAGCAGTGGGGCAGCATCGGTATATGGC. Encoded protein: CASSGAASVYG. In full, the CDR3 is CASSGAASVYGYTF.

The DNA read from the CDR3 is TGTGCCAGCTCATCCAGCCTTGGGCCGTCCACCGGGGAG. Translating it yields CASSSSLGPSTGE. The whole CDR3 protein is CASSSSLGPSTGELFF. The chain employs TRBV18 and TRBJ2-2; D unresolved. The read terminates 3 residues ahead of where the CDR3 ends, so the germline J gene completes it. Per the germline V gene, CDR1 is KGHSH and CDR2 is LQKENI. This CDR3 is built from 16 residues. Trimming cost V 5 bases and J 4 bases, with 17 bases left between them.

In regard to this clone: The CDR3 end is not reached by the read, which stops 3 residues before it; the germline J gene fills it in. The J gene is TRBJ1-1, the V gene TRBV18; tentatively, D is TRBD1 (6 bases). Between the trimmed V and J ends, which lost 4 bases and 2 bases, there was a span of 14 bases. The germline CDR1 and CDR2 sequences are KGHSH and LQKENI. This CDR3 is 15 amino acids long. The covered CDR3 bases are TGTGCCAGCTCACGTGCCGGGACACCTAACACTGAA. It codes for CASSRAGTPNTE. The CDR3 as a whole reads CASSRAGTPNTEAFF.

About this clone itself: The read comes to an end 3 residues before the CDR3 does, leaving the germline J gene to fill in the end. This chain links TRBV2 with TRBJ2-7; weak D call: TRBD1 (7 bases). This CDR3 is built from 14 residues. V lost 6 bases and J 4 bases, leaving 16 bases between the germline ends. Germline V gene lookup returns CDR1 SNHLY and CDR2 FYNNEI. The sequenced part of the CDR3 DNA is TGTGCCAGCAGCCGCCAGGGGGGACCTTACGAG. Translating gives CASSRQGGPYE. From start to end, the CDR3 is CASSRQGGPYEQYF.

With respect to this clone: The read terminates 3 residues ahead of where the CDR3 ends, so the germline J gene completes it. V usage is TRBV7-7 and J usage is TRBJ2-3, with 11 bases fitting TRBD2. From germline, CDR1 is SSHAT and CDR2 FNYEAQ (reference sequence). The CDR3 covers 16 residues. Trimming took 3 bases from V and 6 from J; bases not matched to a gene: 8. CDR3 DNA (partial): TGTGCCAGCAGCTTGACTAGCGGGGCACCGGGGGATACG. Amino acid sequence: CASSLTSGAPGDT. In full, the CDR3 reads CASSLTSGAPGDTQYF.

For this clone: Sequencing ends 3 residues short of the CDR3 end; the germline J gene provides the rest. The chain carries TRBV19 and TRBJ1-2; TRBD1 matches at 7 bases. CDR3 length: 17 amino acids. CDR1 is LNHDA and CDR2 is SQIVND in the germline V gene (reference sequence). V shed 6 bases, J shed 0 bases, and the junction held 13 bases outside the gene matches. The part of the CDR3 DNA that was read is TGTGCCAGTAGAGACCTTAGGCCGGGACAGACTAACTATGGC. Its translation is CASRDLRPGQTNYG. The full CDR3 reads CASRDLRPGQTNYGYTF.

A word on this clone: Read sequence stops 3 residues before the CDR3 end, and the germline J gene provides the missing end. This chain links TRBV19 with TRBJ1-1, with 11 bases lining up with TRBD1. This CDR3 contains 13 residues. After removal of 3 bases from V and 6 bases from J, the junction contained 0 bases not matched to a gene. The germline gives CDR1 LNHDA, CDR2 SQIVND (reference sequence). The sequenced part of the CDR3 DNA is TGTGCCAGTAGTATGGGACAGGGGGCTGAA. The encoded protein is CASSMGQGAE. The entire CDR3 protein reads CASSMGQGAEAFF.

Regarding this clone: Read sequence stops 3 residues before the CDR3 end, and the germline J gene provides the missing end. This chain uses TRBV19 with TRBJ1-2; D is possibly TRBD1 (6 bases). The CDR3 totals 15 residues. Trimming took 7 bases from V and 4 from J, leaving 19 bases between them. Germline CDR1 LNHDA, CDR2 SQIVND (reference sequence). CDR3 bases read: TGTGCCAGTACCCCCCCAGGGGCGGACACCTATGGC. Its translation is CASTPPGADTYG. The entire CDR3 protein is CASTPPGADTYGYTF. Full variable domain (remainder filled in from reference TRBV19 and TRBJ1-2): DGGITQSPKYLFRKEGQNVTLSCEQNLNHDAMYWYRQDPGQGLRLIYYSQIVNDFQKGDIAEGYSVSREKKESFPLTVTSAQKNPTAFYLCASTPPGADTYGYTFGSGTRLTVV.

On this clone: Read sequence stops 3 residues before the CDR3 end, and the germline J gene provides the missing end. The chain links TRBV7-2 to TRBJ1-2; 7 positions match TRBD1. This CDR3 region has 14 residues. Germline assignment: CDR1 SGHTA and CDR2 FQGNSA. With 4 bases clipped from V and 6 bases from J, the junction kept 8 bases outside the gene matches. The part of the CDR3 DNA that was read is TGTGCCAGCAGCTCAACGACAGGGCGGCATGGC. Translated, it gives CASSSTTGRHG. The complete CDR3 protein is CASSSTTGRHGYTF.

For this clone: Sequencing ends 3 residues short of the CDR3 end; the germline J gene provides the rest. This chain connects TRBV7-2 to TRBJ1-1; 7 bases map to TRBD1. The CDR3 runs 12 residues. Germline V gives CDR1 SGHTA, CDR2 FQGNSA. The CDR3: CASSDSNRGAFF. The DNA read from the CDR3 is TGTGCCAGCAGCGACTCAAACAGGGGT.

Points on this clone: The read ends 3 residues before the CDR3 terminus; that terminus is restored from the germline J gene. The V gene is TRBV7-2, the J gene TRBJ2-3; perhaps TRBD2 as D (5 bases). The CDR3 has 14 residues. Germline lookup yields CDR1 SGHTA and CDR2 FQGNSA. Trimming took 5 bases from V and 1 from J, leaving 10 bases between them. The sequenced part of the CDR3 DNA is TGTGCCAGCAGCCGGACTTCCCGCACAGATACG. Its protein is CASSRTSRTDT. The entire CDR3 reads CASSRTSRTDTQYF.

As concerns this clone: With the read ending 3 residues before the CDR3 end, the germline J gene is used to fill in that end. The chain carries TRBV7-9 and TRBJ1-5; D possibly corresponds to TRBD1 (6 bases). Germline values: CDR1 SEHNR, CDR2 FQNEAQ (reference sequence). The CDR3 has 15 residues. V lost 5 bases and J 3 bases, leaving 14 bases between the germline ends. The CDR3 sequence is CASSHSDSNNQPQHF. The part of the CDR3 DNA that was read is TGTGCCAGCAGCCATTCGGACAGCAACAATCAGCCC.

In the case of this clone: The missing CDR3 end, 3 residues past where the read stops, is filled in from the germline J gene. V is TRBV2 and J is TRBJ1-5; TRBD1 agrees at 8 bases. The CDR3 covers 15 residues. Trimming removed 7 bases from V and 3 bases from J; junction bases left unmatched: 8. Germline assignment: CDR1 SNHLY and CDR2 FYNNEI. The CDR3 here is CASKSRDRYNQPQHF. Partial CDR3 DNA: TGTGCCAGCAAAAGCCGGGACAGGTACAATCAGCCC.

Notes on this clone: The CDR3 end falls 3 residues outside the read, so it is completed with the germline J gene. The genes are TRBV5-6 and TRBJ1-1; a possible D gene is TRBD1 (5 bases). Germline V gene lookup returns CDR1 SGHDT and CDR2 YYEEEE. V gave up 2 bases and J gave up 3 bases, with 8 bases separating them. This CDR3 region has 13 residues. CDR3 DNA, as far as it was read: TGTGCCAGCAGCTTTCGGGGGTACACTGAA. Translated, it gives CASSFRGYTE. The entire CDR3 is CASSFRGYTEAFF.

Comments on this clone: At one end, the junction sequence differs from germline, possibly due to a read error. The CDR3 extends 3 residues past the end of the read, so its final part is completed from the germline J gene. The chain carries TRBV29-1 and TRBJ2-3, with 7 bases that match TRBD1. Germline values: CDR1 SQVTM, CDR2 ANQGSEA. The CDR3 loop spans 15 amino acids. Here the CDR3 reads CSVEKGLGRTGTQYF. The sequenced part of the CDR3 DNA is TGCAGCGTTGAGAAGGGGCTCGGTAGGACAGGTACG.